This note documents a single T cell receptor beta chain sequence. The target of this receptor is not known. No per-base quality is available; no much larger clone lies one base away. Based on the germline V gene, the CDR1 and CDR2 sequences are ENHRY and SYGVKD. From cysteine to phenylalanine, the CDR3 is 17 amino acids long. Only the CDR3 region is kept as DNA, spanning 51 bases read in frame from base 1. V is cut back by 0 bases and J by 7 bases, with 5 bases in the junction unmatched. The data were taken from a study of T-cell reconstitution after alpha-beta-depleted transplantation in children (dated by TCRdb to about 2016). About the full investigation: T-cell immune reconstitution after TCRalphabeta/CD19-depleted allogeneic hematopoietic cell transplantation in children was quantitatively tracked in the study by means of TCR repertoire profiling.

Results the study describes overall, beyond this receptor: Hyperexpanded clone frequencies declined over subsequent months; after one year, T-cell counts and TCRbeta diversity were mostly attributed to newly produced T cells. About two months after transplant, the apparently early recovery of alphabetaT-cell counts reportedly depended on just several hundred clones that had expanded rapidly and came from non-depleted graft cells. In some patients, the high TCRbeta diversity seen at day 60 was put down to recipient T cells and intrathymic progenitors that had survived conditioning.

The library was produced with PCR. Instrument on record: Illumina HiSeq 2500. Molecular barcoding was employed in the preparation of TCR libraries, with unique molecular identifiers being used to normalize TCRbeta repertoire quantification. Using fastp at Q25 and MiXCR, TCRdb reprocessed the public reads and kept productive beta chains. Duplicate CDR3 protein sequences are folded into a single record with the most common DNA and genes. The sample table records some 78,000 distinct CDR3 sequences; around an eighth of these occur just once. In total, the top ten clones hold 25% to 35% of the sample. Read against the paper, the sample's treatment or condition label means: allogeneic hematopoietic cell transplantation with graft depleted of TCRalphabeta T cells and CD19 B cells. The children who served as transplant recipients had been given grafts of TCRalphabeta/CD19-depleted allogeneic hematopoietic cells.

Material: PBMCs, mostly from graft donor cells, obtained 180 days after TCRalphabeta/CD19-depleted stem cell transplant. This clonotype originated in a male patient aged 2-15 years who had a stem cell transplant for acute lymphoblastic leukemia, so the T cells may come from the graft donor. Recombination linked TRBV10-3 to TRBJ2-1, with TRBD2 matching 14 junction bases. At the DNA level, the sequence is TGTGCCATCAGTGAGTCCGTGGGACTAGCGGGGGATAATGAGCAGTTCTTC. It specifies CAISESVGLAGDNEQFF.